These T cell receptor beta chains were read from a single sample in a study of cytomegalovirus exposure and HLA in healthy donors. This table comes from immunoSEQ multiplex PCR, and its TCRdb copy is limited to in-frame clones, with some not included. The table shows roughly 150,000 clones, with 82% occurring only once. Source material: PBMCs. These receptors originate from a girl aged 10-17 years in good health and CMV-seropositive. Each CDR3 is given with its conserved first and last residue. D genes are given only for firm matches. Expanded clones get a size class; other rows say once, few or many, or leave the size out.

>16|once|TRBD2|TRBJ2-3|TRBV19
CASSAWTSGRANTQYF
TGTGCCAGTAGTGCCTGGACTAGCGGGAGGGCGAATACGCAGTATTTT
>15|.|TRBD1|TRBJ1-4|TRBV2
CASSDRGQGNEKLFF
TGTGCCAGCAGTGATAGGGGACAGGGGAATGAAAAACTGTTTTTT
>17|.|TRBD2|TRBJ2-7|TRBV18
CASSPGLAGGNSYEQYF
TGTGCCAGCTCACCAGGCCTAGCGGGGGGGAACTCCTACGAGCAGTACTTC
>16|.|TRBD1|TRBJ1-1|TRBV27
CASSPHPDRGGTEAFF
TGTGCCAGCAGTCCCCACCCCGACAGGGGAGGTACTGAAGCTTTCTTT
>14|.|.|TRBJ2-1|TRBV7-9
CASSSLDTDNEQFF
TGTGCCAGCAGCTCCCTCGACACCGACAATGAGCAGTTCTTC
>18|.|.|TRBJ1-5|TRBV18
CASSPRANPPDSNQPQHF
TGTGCCAGCTCACCACGGGCGAACCCCCCTGATAGCAATCAGCCCCAGCATTTT
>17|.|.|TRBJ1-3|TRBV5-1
CASSLIGGLSSGNTIYF
TGCGCCAGCAGCTTGATTGGCGGACTCTCGTCTGGAAACACCATATATTTT
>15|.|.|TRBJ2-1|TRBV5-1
CASGRQGQGYNEQFF
TGCGCCAGCGGCCGCCAAGGGCAGGGGTACAATGAGCAGTTCTTC
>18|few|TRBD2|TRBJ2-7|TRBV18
CASSPGIAGGRVSYEQYF
TGTGCCAGCTCACCAGGAATAGCGGGAGGCCGAGTTTCCTACGAGCAGTACTTC
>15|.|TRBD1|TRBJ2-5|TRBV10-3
CAISEPGQGGETQYF
TGTGCCATCAGTGAACCGGGACAGGGGGGAGAGACCCAGTACTTC
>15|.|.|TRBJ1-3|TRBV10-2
CASSEQGQPGNTIYF
TGCGCCAGCAGTGAACAGGGTCAACCTGGAAACACCATATATTTT
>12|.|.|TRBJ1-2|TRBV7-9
CASSPGGYGYTF
TGTGCCAGCAGCCCCGGAGGGTATGGCTACACCTTC
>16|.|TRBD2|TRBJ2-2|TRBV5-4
CASSERTSGSTGELFF
TGTGCCAGCAGCGAGAGGACTAGCGGGAGCACCGGGGAGCTGTTTTTT
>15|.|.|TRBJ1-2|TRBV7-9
CASSFPGSRNYGYTF
TGTGCCAGCAGCTTCCCAGGGTCGAGGAACTATGGCTACACCTTC
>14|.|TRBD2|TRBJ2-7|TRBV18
CASSPLAGAYEQYF
TGTGCCAGCTCACCATTAGCGGGAGCATACGAGCAGTACTTC
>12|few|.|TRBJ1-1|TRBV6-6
CASSTQGTEAFF
TGTGCCAGCAGTACACAGGGAACTGAAGCTTTCTTT
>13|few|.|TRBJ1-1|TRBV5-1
CASSLGLNNEAFF
TGCGCCAGCAGCTTGGGGCTGAACAATGAAGCTTTCTTT
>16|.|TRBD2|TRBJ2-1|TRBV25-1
CASSDSSGSSYNEQFF
TGTGCCAGCAGTGATTCTAGCGGGAGCTCCTACAATGAGCAGTTCTTC
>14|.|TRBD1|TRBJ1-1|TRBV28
CASSLGTGNTEAFF
TGTGCCAGCAGTTTGGGGACAGGGAACACTGAAGCTTTCTTT
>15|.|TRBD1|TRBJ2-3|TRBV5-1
CASRVRGQGTDTQYF
TGCGCCAGCAGAGTAAGGGGACAGGGCACAGATACGCAGTATTTT
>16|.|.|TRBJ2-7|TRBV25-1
CASSGAGTLTSYEQYF
TGTGCCAGCAGTGGCGCCGGGACTCTCACCTCCTACGAGCAGTACTTC
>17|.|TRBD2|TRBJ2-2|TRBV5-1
CASSLDIAGSLWGELFF
TGCGCCAGCAGCTTGGACATAGCGGGGTCCCTCTGGGGGGAGCTGTTTTTT
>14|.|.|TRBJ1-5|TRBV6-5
CASSRGQRNQPQHF
TGTGCCAGCAGTCGAGGACAGCGCAATCAGCCCCAGCATTTT
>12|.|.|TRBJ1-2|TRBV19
CASSINRDGYTF
TGTGCCAGTAGTATTAACAGGGATGGCTACACCTTC
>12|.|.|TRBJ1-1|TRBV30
CAWNGGGTEAFF
TGTGCCTGGAACGGGGGAGGCACTGAAGCTTTCTTT
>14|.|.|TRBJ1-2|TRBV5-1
CASSPGRVEDGYTF
TGCGCCAGCAGCCCGGGCAGGGTAGAGGATGGCTACACCTTC